The 16 T cell receptor gamma chains reported below all come from one sample, sequenced in a study of γδ T cells in repeated Plasmodium falciparum infection. Vgamma9/Vdelta2+ and Vdelta2-negative gammadelta T cells were flow-sorted from PBMC for bulk sequencing. TCRdb processed the multiplex PCR reads again with the CATT caller. The repertoire holds over 5,000 gamma-chain clones, with nearly 3.5% as singletons. Sequencing was performed on gamma-delta T cells from blood. These receptors all stem from a pool of human donors (malaria-infected and uninfected, not separated).

This clone is classed as medium-sized. With a far larger clone one base away, a read error is the likely cause. This sequence joins TRGV4 and TRGJP1. The J call is doubtful: the DNA matches TRGJP better. The CDR3 contains 12 residues. Germline V gene lookup returns CDR1 EGSTGY and CDR2 YDSYTSSV. The CDR3 region has the DNA TGTGCCACCTGGGGCACTGGTTGGTTCAAGGTATTT. This gives the protein CATWGTGWFKVF.

In the case of this clone: This same CDR3 is encoded by further DNA sequences in the sample. The V and J genes are TRGV9 and TRGJP. The J gene is not listed in TCRdb, so it was assigned here from a DNA match to germline. V gave up 2 bases and J gave up 4 bases; unmatched junction bases: 5. Germline values: CDR1 GITISATS, CDR2 ISYDGTV (reference sequence). The CDR3 sequence is 17 residues long. DNA for the CDR3: TGTGCCTTGTGGGAGGGGTCCCAAGAGTTGGGCAAAAAAATCAAGGTATTT. Translated, it gives CALWEGSQELGKKIKVF.

The sample holds many counts of this clone. The mismatch at residue 11 between this DNA's translation and the TCRdb protein of a much larger clone likely reflects a read error; the protein shown is translated from the DNA. This chain joins TRGV8 and TRGJ1 or TRGJ2. The CDR3 runs to 13 residues. Germline V CDR1 and CDR2: VENAVY, YDSYNSRV. The chain's CDR3 is CATWDRRRYKELF. The CDR3, as DNA: TGTGCCACCTGGGATAGGCGGAGGTATAAGGAACTCTTT.

For this clone: The amino acid sequence in TCRdb belongs to a much larger clone and departs from this DNA's translation at residue 8, likely a sequencing read error; the sequence shown is translated from the DNA. This chain uses TRGV9 with TRGJP. Germline-derived CDR1 and CDR2 are GITISATS and ISYDGTV (reference sequence). The CDR3 loop spans 17 amino acids. V lost 3 bases and J lost 5; bases outside the gene matches: 7. The CDR3 is CALWEPDKELGKKIKVF. The CDR3, as DNA: TGTGCCTTGTGGGAGCCAGATAAAGAGTTGGGCAAAAAAATCAAGGTATTT.

This clone was detected a few times. The protein recorded in TCRdb matches a much larger clone and deviates from this DNA's translation at residue 10, suggesting a read error; the protein here is obtained by translating the DNA. This rearrangement joins TRGV2 to TRGJ1 or TRGJ2. In the absence of a J gene in TCRdb, the DNA was matched to germline to assign it here. The CDR3 contains 13 residues. The germline V gene has CDR1 EGSNGY and CDR2 YDSYNSKV. CDR3 coding DNA: TGTGCCACCTGGGACGGGCGAGGATATAGGAAACTCTTT. Translating it yields CATWDGRGYRKLF.

For this clone: TCRdb's protein, taken from a much larger clone, differs from this DNA's translation at residue 13, likely owing to a read error; the protein displayed comes from the DNA. Here the V gene is TRGV9, but the J gene went uncalled. Germline V gene data show CDR1 as GITISATS and CDR2 as ISYDGTV (reference sequence). CDR3 length equals 15 residues. The CDR3 region is CALWEESLGKKIRVF. The DNA for the CDR3 is TGTGCCTTGTGGGAGGAGTCGTTGGGCAAAAAAATCAGGGTATTT.

This clone turned up a few times. Sequence at one end of the junction differs from germline and may be a read error. Other DNA sequences from this sample encode an identical CDR3 as well. The chain recombines TRGV4 with TRGJP1. The length of the CDR3 is 17 residues. CDR1 and CDR2 (germline): EGSTGY, YDSYTSSV. Written as DNA, the CDR3 is TGTGCCACGTGGGATGGGAGGCCATATACCACTGGTTGGTTCAAGATATTT. Translating gives CATWDGRPYTTGWFKIF.

Comments on this clone: A read error likely explains why the TCRdb protein, taken from a much larger clone, differs from this DNA's translation at residue 12; the protein shown is translated from the DNA. The CDR3 DNA is TGTGCCTTGTGGGAGGTACAACAAGAGTTGGGCGAAAAAATCAAGGTATTT. This encodes CALWEVQQELGEKIKVF. V usage is TRGV9 and J usage is TRGJP. TCRdb offers no J gene call, so here the DNA was matched to germline to obtain one. CDR1 is GITISATS and CDR2 is ISYDGTV in the germline V gene (reference sequence). The CDR3 runs 17 residues.

This clone showed up just a few times. The translation of this DNA and the TCRdb protein of a much larger clone differ at residue 5, probably owing to a read error; the protein shown here is translated from the DNA. V gene TRGV9 combines with J gene TRGJP. TCRdb records no J gene; here it was assigned by comparing the DNA to germline. The CDR3 sequence is 18 residues long. After removal of 5 bases from V and 4 bases from J, the junction contained 11 bases not matched to a gene. CDR1 GITISATS and CDR2 ISYDGTV come from the germline V gene (reference sequence). The CDR3 coding sequence is TGTGCCTTGTGGGGGGCTCAAGATCAAGAGTTGGGCAAAAAAATCAAGGTATTT. Translated, it gives CALWGAQDQELGKKIKVF.

On this clone: TCRdb attributes to this sequence the protein of a much larger clone, which differs from the DNA translation at residue 5; a read error is likely, and the protein displayed is translated from the DNA. The chain carries TRGV4 and TRGJ1 or TRGJ2. The J gene, left out of TCRdb, was set here by checking the DNA against germline. The J segment lost 9 bases and the V segment lost 8 bases, leaving 10 bases of the junction unmatched. The germline gives CDR1 EGSTGY, CDR2 YDSYTSSV. This CDR3 contains 11 residues. The CDR3 nucleotides read TGTGCCACCTTTGAGGTGGGTAAGAAACTCTTT. It translates to CATFEVGKKLF.

The table lists this clone with many counts. It differs at one base from a far larger clone, so likely a read error. The sample holds other DNA sequences that translate to the same CDR3. The CDR3 reads CATWDRRLVRTPTISNYYKKLF. DNA of the CDR3: TGTGCCACCTGGGACAGGCGTTTAGTAAGGACGCCCACTATATCGAATTATTATAAGAAACTCTTT. This rearrangement joins TRGV3 to TRGJ1 or TRGJ2. V shed 0 bases and J 0 bases; nucleotides not matched to a gene: 26. Germline CDR1 reads VTNTFY; CDR2 reads YDVSTARD (reference sequence). The CDR3 length is 22 residues.

Sample share makes this clone medium-sized. This sequence joins TRGV4 and TRGJ1 or TRGJ2. V shed 1 base, J shed 0 bases, and the junction held 6 bases outside the gene matches. From germline, CDR1 is EGSTGY and CDR2 YDSYTSSV. The CDR3 has 15 amino acids. DNA of the CDR3: TGTGCCACCTGGGATGGACCTAAGAATTATTATAAGAAACTCTTT. Translated, it gives CATWDGPKNYYKKLF.

At least ten counts were recorded for this clone. The genes are TRGV9 and TRGJP. The J gene, not given by TCRdb, was assigned here from a germline match of the nucleotide sequence. The CDR3 totals 16 residues. V trimming: 4 bases; J trimming: 4 bases; junction bases outside the gene matches: 4. In germline, CDR1 is GITISATS, CDR2 ISYDGTV (reference sequence). CDR3 region: CALWEDQELGKKIKVF. CDR3 coding DNA: TGTGCCTTGTGGGAAGATCAAGAGTTGGGCAAAAAAATCAAGGTATTT.

This clone was counted only a few times. This likely reflects a read error, since a far larger clone is one base away. The same CDR3 arises from other DNA sequences in this sample as well. The V call is TRGV4, the J call TRGJP1. In the absence of a J gene in TCRdb, the DNA was matched to germline to assign it here. The CDR3 totals 17 residues. From germline, CDR1 is EGSTGY and CDR2 YDSYTSSV. V shed 0 bases, J shed 0 bases, and the junction held 7 bases outside the gene matches. The CDR3 spells CATWDGRPYTTGWFKIF. In DNA, the CDR3 is TGTGCCACCTGGGATGGGCGACCATATACCACTGGTTGGTTCAAGATATTT.

Concerning this clone itself: TCRdb records a much larger clone's protein for this DNA, with a difference at residue 5 that likely arises from a read error; the protein given is the translation of the DNA. The chain joins TRGV9 to TRGJ1 or TRGJ2. The junction had 7 bases not matched to a gene; V was cut back by 5 bases and J by 3 bases. This CDR3 is built from 13 residues. The germline V gene encodes CDR1 GITISATS and CDR2 ISYDGTV (reference sequence). As DNA, the CDR3 is TGTGCCTTGTGGGGGGTTATTTATTATAAGAAACTCTTT. Its protein is CALWGVIYYKKLF.

To note about this clone: TCRdb's protein for this DNA is that of a much larger clone and differs from the translation at residue 8, likely a read error; the protein shown is the DNA translation. The chain is built from TRGV4 and TRGJP1. TCRdb carries no J gene annotation; the J gene was assigned here by matching the DNA with germline. The CDR3 consists of 16 residues. In germline, CDR1 is EGSTGY, CDR2 YDSYTSSV. V lost 0 bases, J lost 4 bases, and 8 bases stayed unmatched. This CDR3 reads CATWDGFYHTGWFKIF. The CDR3 DNA sequence: TGTGCCACCTGGGATGGGTTCTATCACACTGGTTGGTTCAAGATATTT.